This TCR beta chain was found in a study of T cells of healthy individuals. TCRdb processed the 5' RACE reads anew with MiXCR; each CDR3 protein has one entry. The table shows 65,000 to 95,000 distinct CDR3 sequences, with 5% occurring only once. This clonotype was recorded many times. Germline trimming cut 4 bases from V and 14 bases from J; bases unmatched to any gene: 6. CDR1 and CDR2 from the germline V gene are SGHKS and YYEKEE (reference sequence). This CDR3 is built from 12 residues. The clonotype originates from a female donor in good health. This sequence joins TRBV5-5 and TRBJ2-4, with 10 bases identical to TRBD2. The CDR3 DNA reads TGTGCCAGCAGCCCTAGCGGGAGAAGCGAGTACTTC. The encoded protein is CASSPSGRSEYF.